This TCR beta chain appears in the sequencing data of a study of CD8 T cells in ankylosing spondylitis. This CDR3 has 14 amino acids. Germline V gene lookup returns CDR1 SGHNT and CDR2 YENEEA. Between the trimmed V and J ends, which lost 0 bases and 2 bases, there was a span of 6 bases. TCRdb called the 5' RACE reads again in MiXCR, with one record for every CDR3 protein. Among approximately 220,000 distinct CDR3 sequences listed, roughly 24% were seen once. This TCR derives from a male donor with ankylosing spondylitis or in good health (not recorded which). The rearrangement joins TRBV11-3 to TRBJ2-3; D is unresolved. Sequenced material: blood, either unsorted or a sorted T cell fraction (not recorded which). CDR3 sequence: CASSLDGVTDTQYF. The CDR3 DNA sequence: TGTGCCAGCAGCTTAGACGGTGTCACAGATACGCAGTATTTT.